This TCR beta chain was captured by sequencing in a study of blood T cell repertoires in COVID-19. Study-level background: The analysed material was cDNA or gDNA that came from T cells, B-cell-depleted T cells, or PBMCs.

In the authors' workflow: Scientists estimated how many nucleated cells there were by amplifying reference gene primers. The assay was immunoSEQ multiplex PCR, and TCRdb's table has in-frame clones only and misses some. V and J calls and clone size are those listed in that table; D and trimming were worked out from the DNA. The table includes hundreds of thousands of clones, more than 65% detected once. Sequencing was performed on peripheral blood. The sequence was obtained from a woman older than 75 with acute or convalescent COVID-19.

The chain's CDR3 is CARRQIGTPGGNQPQHF. The CDR3 coding sequence is TGTGCCCGCAGACAGATAGGGACCCCGGGGGGCAATCAGCCCCAGCATTTT. This chain links TRBV21-1 with TRBJ1-5. TRBV21-1 is given as a pseudogene. CDR3 length equals 17 residues.